These 20 T cell receptor beta chains were sequenced from one sample in a study of blood T cell repertoires in COVID-19. This table comes from immunoSEQ multiplex PCR, and its TCRdb copy is limited to in-frame clones, with some not included. The sample has 390,000 or so clones, 85% to 90% seen once. The sequenced sample was PBMCs or T cells enriched from blood (not recorded which). The source of these receptors is a man aged 18 to 35 who had recovered from COVID-19.

J is TRBJ1-2 and V is TRBV9; tentative D call: TRBD1 (6 bases). V was shortened by 3 bases and J by 2 bases, with 17 bases between the two germline ends. Germline V gene sequence: CDR1 SGDLS, CDR2 YYNGEE. The length of the CDR3 is 16 residues. The CDR3 DNA sequence: TGTGCCAGCAGCGCAAATCCGGGGGGCCGGAACTATGGCTACACCTTC. Its protein is CASSANPGGRNYGYTF.

CDR3 nucleotide sequence: TGTGCCAGCAGCTTTCGAGGGATTACCGGGGAGCTGTTTTTT. It specifies CASSFRGITGELFF. The J gene is TRBJ2-2, the V gene TRBV13; possible D gene TRBD2, 5 bases. The CDR3 covers 14 residues. Trimming took off 3 bases at V and 5 bases at J, with 10 bases between the two ends. Germline lookup yields CDR1 PRHDT and CDR2 FYEKMQ (reference sequence). The full variable domain, with the rest looked up from reference TRBV13 and TRBJ2-2, is AAGVIQSPRHLIKEKRETATLKCYPIPRHDTVYWYQQGPGQDPQFLISFYEKMQSDKGSIPDRFSAQQFSDYHSELNMSSLELGDSALYFCASSFRGITGELFFGEGSRLTVL.

The chain joins TRBV9 to TRBJ2-5; D is unclear. The CDR3 is 15 amino acids. CDR1 and CDR2 from the germline V gene are SGDLS and YYNGEE. V was cut by 3 bases and J by 2 bases, with 14 bases left in between. The CDR3 spells CASSASQPEQETQYF. The DNA for the CDR3 is TGTGCCAGCAGCGCATCTCAACCGGAGCAAGAGACCCAGTACTTC.

This rearrangement joins TRBV4-1 to TRBJ2-7, with 7 bases aligning to TRBD2. The germline V gene encodes CDR1 MGHRA and CDR2 YSYEKL. The V and J ends lost 6 bases and 5 bases, in that order; junction bases with no gene match: 10. The CDR3 loop spans 14 amino acids. CDR3: CASSQREGIHEQYF. The CDR3 DNA follows: TGCGCCAGCAGTCAGCGGGAAGGAATCCACGAGCAGTACTTC.

V usage is TRBV18 and J usage is TRBJ2-1; the match to TRBD2 covers 12 bases. Germline CDR1 reads KGHSH; CDR2 reads LQKENI. The CDR3 consists of 16 residues. J lost 9 bases, V lost 3 bases, and 9 bases had no gene match. The CDR3 nucleotides read TGTGCCAGCTCACCCTCTAGCGGGAGGGCGATTCGTGAGCAGTTCTTC. It yields the protein CASSPSSGRAIREQFF.

This clone showed up just a few times. The chain combines TRBV21-1 with TRBJ1-4; the DNA was not compared with TRBD1, the D call given in the table. TRBV21-1 is noted as a pseudogene. The CDR3 has 17 amino acids. This CDR3 is CASSHRQGAMANEKLFF. CDR3 sequence (DNA): TGTGCCAGCAGCCATAGACAGGGGGCTATGGCTAATGAAAAACTGTTTTTT.

The rearrangement links TRBV28 to TRBJ1-5; maybe TRBD1 (5 bases). The CDR3 totals 15 residues. V gave up 8 bases and J gave up 2 bases, with 16 bases separating them. Germline CDR1 MDHEN, CDR2 SYDVKM. CDR3 nucleotide sequence: TGTGCCAGCTACAATCAGGGATCGGGCAATCAGCCCCAGCATTTT. This translates into CASYNQGSGNQPQHF.

This sequence joins TRBV3-1 (or the pseudogene TRBV3-2) and TRBJ1-5, with 8 bases aligning to TRBD1. Germline CDR1 and CDR2: LGHDT and YNNKEL (reference sequence). This CDR3 contains 14 residues. With 5 bases clipped from V and 7 bases from J, the junction kept 7 bases outside the gene matches. CDR3 region: CASSAQGVRQPQHF. The CDR3 nucleotides read TGTGCCAGCAGCGCACAGGGGGTTCGACAGCCCCAGCATTTT.

This clone was picked up a small number of times. V usage is TRBV28 and J usage is TRBJ2-1; 8 positions match TRBD1. The CDR3 consists of 16 residues. The V segment lost 6 bases and the J segment 7 bases; nucleotides outside the gene matches: 14. Germline-derived CDR1 and CDR2 are MDHEN and SYDVKM. CDR3: CASSWSPGQASNEQFF. The CDR3 DNA reads TGTGCCAGCAGCTGGAGCCCGGGACAGGCAAGTAATGAGCAGTTCTTC.

The J gene is TRBJ2-1, the V gene TRBV6-2 or TRBV6-3; maybe TRBD2 (6 bases). Germline values: CDR1 MNHEY, CDR2 SVGEGT. The CDR3 runs 13 residues. Between the trimmed V and J ends, which lost 2 bases and 10 bases, there was a span of 12 bases. The CDR3, as DNA: TGTGCCAGCAGTTACGGTCGGGCGGGGGAGCAGTTCTTC. Protein: CASSYGRAGEQFF.

This clone was seen once. J is TRBJ1-6 and V is TRBV5-1, with D unresolved. Deletions cut 4 bases from V and 8 bases from J, with 16 bases between. Germline CDR1 SGHRS, CDR2 YFSETQ. This CDR3 region has 15 residues. As DNA, the CDR3 is TGCGCCAGCAGCCACTCCCGGGAGAGGTATTCACCCCTCCACTTT. The encoded protein is CASSHSRERYSPLHF.

This chain connects TRBV5-5 to TRBJ1-1; D remains unclear. V was pared by 0 bases and J by 8 bases, with 8 bases between. CDR1 SGHKS and CDR2 YYEKEE come from the germline V gene (reference sequence). This CDR3 is built from 12 residues. CDR3 amino acids: CASSLAGGEAFF. CDR3 DNA sequence: TGTGCCAGCAGCTTGGCTGGCGGGGAAGCTTTCTTT.

This clone occurred a few times. The genes are TRBV2 and TRBJ2-4; a possible D gene is TRBD1 (7 bases). Trimming shortened V by 2 bases and J by 9 bases, and 17 bases separated the two germline ends. The CDR3 has 15 residues. In germline, CDR1 is SNHLY, CDR2 FYNNEI. CDR3 nucleotides: TGTGCCAGCAGTGAAAAGGAGGACAGGCGGGGCATTCAGTACTTC. Its translation: CASSEKEDRRGIQYF.

The chain links TRBV19 to TRBJ1-2; D remains ambiguous. The CDR3 totals 13 residues. V was shortened by 3 bases and J by 6 bases, with 11 bases between the two germline ends. Germline CDR1 LNHDA, CDR2 SQIVND (reference sequence). The CDR3 region has the DNA TGTGCCAGTAGTATCCCGCGGCGTGATGGCTACACCTTC. Its protein product is CASSIPRRDGYTF. The full variable domain, completed using reference TRBV19 and TRBJ1-2, is DGGITQSPKYLFRKEGQNVTLSCEQNLNHDAMYWYRQDPGQGLRLIYYSQIVNDFQKGDIAEGYSVSREKKESFPLTVTSAQKNPTAFYLCASSIPRRDGYTFGSGTRLTVV.

The chain employs TRBV25-1 and TRBJ1-6; 9 bases are shared with TRBD1. The CDR3 runs 15 residues. In germline, CDR1 is MGHDK, CDR2 SYGVNS. Trimming removed 6 bases from V and 5 bases from J; junction bases left unmatched: 5. For the CDR3, the DNA is TGTGCCAGCAGGGGACAGGGTATCGATAATTCACCCCTCCACTTT. It specifies CASRGQGIDNSPLHF.

The chain links TRBV6-5 to TRBJ2-4; a possible D gene is TRBD2 (5 bases). CDR3 length: 12 residues. With 8 bases removed from V and 0 bases from J, the gap between germline ends came to 5 bases. Per the germline V gene, CDR1 is MNHEY and CDR2 is SVGAGI. The CDR3 region is CASGLAKNIQYF. The CDR3 DNA sequence: TGTGCCAGCGGACTAGCCAAAAACATTCAGTACTTC.

This chain joins TRBV19 and TRBJ2-1; tentatively, D is TRBD2 (5 bases). The CDR3 has 13 amino acids. Germline values: CDR1 LNHDA, CDR2 SQIVND (reference sequence). The V end lost 4 bases, the J end lost 10 bases, and 14 bases lay between the germline ends. The DNA for the CDR3 is TGTGCCAGTAGTAGAACTATCGGGGAAGAGCAGTTCTTC. This encodes CASSRTIGEEQFF.

The chain has TRBV19 and TRBJ1-4; 7 positions agree with TRBD1. The CDR3 spans 14 residues. The J segment lost 3 bases and the V segment lost 3 bases, leaving 1 base of the junction unmatched. Looked up from germline, CDR1 is LNHDA and CDR2 is SQIVND (reference sequence). CDR3 sequence: CASSMGQSNEKLFF. CDR3 nucleotide sequence: TGTGCCAGTAGTATGGGACAGTCTAATGAAAAACTGTTTTTT.

The gene calls are TRBV15 and TRBJ1-5; D gene uncertain. The V end lost 11 bases, the J end lost 2 bases, and 13 bases lay between the germline ends. This CDR3 spans 13 amino acids. From germline, CDR1 is LNHNV and CDR2 YYDKDF (reference sequence). Written as DNA, the CDR3 is TGTGCCTCGGGAACTAATGGCAATCAGCCCCAGCATTTT. Amino acids: CASGTNGNQPQHF.

The V gene is TRBV3-1 (or the pseudogene TRBV3-2), the J gene TRBJ2-7, with D perhaps matching TRBD2 (6 bases). From germline, CDR1 is LGHDT and CDR2 YNNKEL (reference sequence). The V and J ends lost 4 bases and 9 bases respectively, with 16 bases between them. This CDR3 region has 13 residues. The CDR3 loop reads CASSPGGGASQYF. CDR3 coding DNA: TGTGCCAGCAGCCCCGGAGGAGGGGCGTCGCAGTACTTC.